Following are 21 T cell receptor beta chains from one sample sequenced in a study of blood T cell repertoires in COVID-19. This table comes from immunoSEQ multiplex PCR, and its TCRdb copy is limited to in-frame clones, with some not included. The profile shows fewer than 250,000 clones, about 82% of them singletons. The sample taken for sequencing was peripheral blood. The source of these receptors is an older woman with active or convalescent COVID-19.

This chain joins TRBV7-2 and TRBJ2-3; 8 nucleotides match TRBD2. Germline CDR1 SGHTA, CDR2 FQGNSA. V dropped 1 base and J dropped 1; count of bases not matched to a gene: 4. CDR3 length: 16 amino acids. The CDR3 protein is CASSLGTSPGTDTQYF. The CDR3 region has the DNA TGTGCCAGCAGCTTAGGGACTAGCCCGGGCACAGATACGCAGTATTTT.

The chain couples TRBV5-1 to TRBJ2-3; the match to TRBD1 covers 7 bases. J was trimmed by 2 bases and V by 9 bases; bases with no gene match: 6. The CDR3 is made up of 13 amino acids. Germline V gene lookup returns CDR1 SGHRS and CDR2 YFSETQ. CDR3 sequence: CATRQGSTDTQYF. CDR3 DNA sequence: TGCGCCACCCGACAGGGTTCCACAGATACGCAGTATTTT.

The chain couples TRBV18 to TRBJ2-3; tentatively, D is TRBD2 (5 bases). V dropped 3 bases and J dropped 3 bases, with 19 bases sitting between them. Per the germline V gene, CDR1 is KGHSH and CDR2 is LQKENI. There are 17 residues in the CDR3. CDR3 nucleotide sequence: TGTGCCAGCTCACCTACGCGTGGGAGTGAGATGACAGATACGCAGTATTTT. Encoded protein: CASSPTRGSEMTDTQYF. Complete variable domain (other parts from reference TRBV18 and TRBJ2-3): NAGVMQNPRHLVRRRGQEARLRCSPMKGHSHVYWYRQLPEEGLKFMVYLQKENIIDESGMPKERFSAEFPKEGPSILRIQQVVRGDSAAYFCASSPTRGSEMTDTQYFGPGTRLTVL.

This sequence joins TRBV5-8 and TRBJ1-1, with unresolved D. This CDR3 has 14 residues. Germline CDR1 reads SGHTS; CDR2 reads YDEGEE. The ends were cut back, 1 base at V and 4 bases at J, with 11 bases in the middle. The CDR3: CASSLWQSGTEAFF. The CDR3 DNA sequence: TGTGCCAGCAGCTTGTGGCAGTCGGGCACTGAAGCTTTCTTT.

This chain connects TRBV10-3 to TRBJ2-3; D possibly corresponds to TRBD2 (6 bases). Trimming pared 0 bases from V and 2 bases from J, leaving 12 bases between. The CDR3 contains 16 residues. Germline CDR1 and CDR2: ENHRY and SYGVKD. The CDR3 region is CAISESSGFTTDTQYF. The CDR3 bases are TGTGCCATCAGTGAGTCTAGCGGCTTTACCACAGATACGCAGTATTTT.

The V gene is TRBV5-6, the J gene TRBJ2-7; 11 bases match TRBD1. The CDR3 runs 15 residues. J was trimmed by 4 bases and V by 4 bases; bases with no gene match: 7. Germline CDR1 reads SGHDT; CDR2 reads YYEEEE. This CDR3 reads CASSRAGTGGYEQYV. CDR3 coding DNA: TGTGCCAGCAGCCGGGCCGGGACAGGGGGATACGAGCAGTACGTC.

The rearrangement links TRBV5-4 to TRBJ1-2, with D possibly being TRBD1 (5 bases). Trimming stripped 5 bases from V and 2 bases from J, with 19 bases between. The V gene's germline CDR1 is SGHNT and CDR2 YYREEE (reference sequence). The CDR3 runs to 16 residues. The CDR3 protein is CASRAGVRRPNYGYTF. The CDR3 DNA sequence: TGTGCCAGCAGAGCGGGGGTCCGCAGGCCGAACTATGGCTACACCTTC.

This chain joins TRBV27 and TRBJ2-6; D not certain. V lost 5 bases and J 3 bases, leaving 8 bases between the germline ends. The CDR3 is made up of 14 amino acids. The germline gives CDR1 MNHEY, CDR2 SMNVEV (reference sequence). CDR3 region: CASSPLRGANVLTF. The CDR3 nucleotides are TGTGCCAGCAGTCCGCTGCGTGGGGCCAACGTCCTGACTTTC.

The rearrangement joins TRBV9 to TRBJ1-2; tentative D call: TRBD1 (6 bases). Germline CDR1 is SGDLS and CDR2 is YYNGEE. The CDR3 covers 14 residues. V lost 3 bases and J lost 3, with 12 bases in between. As DNA, the CDR3 is TGTGCCAGCAGCGCCGAGACAGGCGACTATGGCTACACCTTC. This codes for CASSAETGDYGYTF.

The V call is TRBV18, the J call TRBJ2-3; the D gene is possibly TRBD1 (5 bases). Germline V gene data show CDR1 as KGHSH and CDR2 as LQKENI. Between the trimmed V and J ends, which lost 3 bases and 3 bases, there was a span of 16 bases. CDR3 size: 16 residues. CDR3 in amino acids: CASSPPGPRETDTQYF. CDR3 DNA sequence: TGTGCCAGCTCACCCCCGGGTCCCAGGGAAACAGATACGCAGTATTTT.

Written as DNA, the CDR3 is TGTGCCAGCAGGTCTTCCAGCTCCTACAATGAGCAGTTCTTC. It codes for CASRSSSSYNEQFF. V usage is TRBV7-9 and J usage is TRBJ2-1; D not certain. V lost 6 bases to trimming and J lost 0 bases, with 9 bases between them. Germline CDR1 is SEHNR and CDR2 is FQNEAQ (reference sequence). This CDR3 contains 14 residues. The entire variable domain, with the rest obtained from reference TRBV7-9 and TRBJ2-1, is as follows: DTGVSQNPRHKITKRGQNVTFRCDPISEHNRLYWYRQTLGQGPEFLTYFQNEAQLEKSRLLSDRFSAERPKGSFSTLEIQRTEQGDSAMYLCASRSSSSYNEQFFGPGTRLTVL.

This chain connects TRBV18 to TRBJ2-3, with D tentatively TRBD1 (5 bases). CDR1 and CDR2 from the germline V gene are KGHSH and LQKENI. The CDR3 runs 16 residues. Deletions cut 6 bases from V and 5 bases from J, with 21 bases between. DNA for the CDR3: TGTGCCAGCTCGGCCCTCGGCTTATCAGGGCGAGATACGCAGTATTTT. It encodes CASSALGLSGRDTQYF.

The genes are TRBV2 and TRBJ2-3, with D perhaps matching TRBD2 (5 bases). CDR3 size: 19 residues. The germline V and J ends were trimmed by 6 bases and 0 bases, with 25 bases remaining between them. Germline V gene data show CDR1 as SNHLY and CDR2 as FYNNEI. Here the CDR3 reads CASSTARAWGRPSTDTQYF. The CDR3 nucleotides read TGTGCCAGCAGCACGGCGAGGGCCTGGGGTCGCCCGAGCACAGATACGCAGTATTTT. Supplemented by reference TRBV2 and TRBJ2-3, the full variable domain reads EPEVTQTPSHQVTQMGQEVILRCVPISNHLYFYWYRQILGQKVEFLVSFYNNEISEKSEIFDDQFSVERPDGSNFTLKIRSTKLEDSAMYFCASSTARAWGRPSTDTQYFGPGTRLTVL.

This chain joins TRBV5-1 and TRBJ2-1; D is possibly TRBD1 (6 bases). Germline lookup yields CDR1 SGHRS and CDR2 YFSETQ. CDR3 size: 14 residues. Deletions cut 1 base from V and 7 bases from J, with 12 bases between. CDR3 sequence (DNA): TGCGCCAGCAGCTTGCTCACGAGGGGGAATGAGCAGTTCTTC. It encodes CASSLLTRGNEQFF.

The V and J genes are TRBV18 and TRBJ1-1, with D possibly matching TRBD1 (5 bases). V was shortened by 4 bases and J by 4 bases, with 10 bases between the two germline ends. Germline CDR1 is KGHSH and CDR2 is LQKENI. This CDR3 comprises 13 residues. CDR3 nucleotide sequence: TGTGCCAGCTCACGGGAAAGGGGCACTGAAGCTTTCTTT. The encoded protein is CASSRERGTEAFF.

This clone was found a few times. The rearrangement joins TRBV30 to TRBJ2-3; 11 bases are a match to TRBD2. The germline CDR1 and CDR2 sequences are GTSNPN and SVGIG (reference sequence). J lost 1 base, V lost 2 bases, and 2 bases had no gene match. This CDR3 spans 15 amino acids. The CDR3: CAWSPGLAGTDTQYF. The CDR3 region has the DNA TGTGCCTGGAGTCCGGGACTAGCGGGCACAGATACGCAGTATTTT.

This rearrangement joins TRBV7-9 to TRBJ2-1; D remains ambiguous. CDR3 length: 11 residues. The V and J ends lost 10 bases and 9 bases respectively, with 13 bases between them. Germline V gene sequence: CDR1 SEHNR, CDR2 FQNEAQ (reference sequence). CDR3 DNA sequence: TGTGCCACCTCTCCGCTCGGTGAGCAGTTCTTC. Amino acid sequence: CATSPLGEQFF.

The chain combines TRBV4-1 with TRBJ2-5; TRBD1 is a possible D gene (5 bases). The germline V gene encodes CDR1 MGHRA and CDR2 YSYEKL. Deletions cut 1 base from V and 7 bases from J, with 10 bases between. The CDR3 totals 13 residues. CDR3 in DNA: TGCGCCAGCAGCCAAGCGCAGGGCGGGACCCAGTACTTC. Protein: CASSQAQGGTQYF.

V and J are TRBV11-3 and TRBJ2-1; perhaps TRBD1 as D (6 bases). V was shortened by 4 bases and J by 5 bases, with 21 bases between the two germline ends. The CDR3 totals 17 residues. Germline assignment: CDR1 SGHNT and CDR2 YENEEA. The CDR3 is CASSSYTSGDGDNEQFF. The CDR3 DNA is TGTGCCAGCAGCTCCTACACTTCAGGGGACGGGGACAATGAGCAGTTCTTC.

This clone turned up a few times. V is TRBV6-5 and J is TRBJ1-1; TRBD1 matches 7 bases. This CDR3 contains 14 residues. Germline CDR1 MNHEY, CDR2 SVGAGI. After removal of 5 bases from V and 1 base from J, the junction contained 4 bases not matched to a gene. The CDR3 DNA follows: TGTGCCAGCAGTCGACAGGGAAAGAACACTGAAGCTTTCTTT. Its translation is CASSRQGKNTEAFF.

This clone appeared once. Here the CDR3 DNA reads TGCGCCAGCAGCACAGGAGCTATGAACACTGAAGCTTTCTTT. Its translation: CASSTGAMNTEAFF. V usage is TRBV5-1 and J usage is TRBJ1-1; a possible D gene is TRBD1 (5 bases). Trimming left V 4 bases short and J 0 bases short, with 10 bases between. The CDR3 length is 14 residues. CDR1 and CDR2 from the germline V gene are SGHRS and YFSETQ. The variable domain in full, with the rest retrieved from reference TRBV5-1 and TRBJ1-1, is KAGVTQTPRYLIKTRGQQVTLSCSPISGHRSVSWYQQTPGQGLQFLFEYFSETQRNKGNFPGRFSGRQFSNSRSEMNVSTLELGDSALYLCASSTGAMNTEAFFGQGTRLTVV.